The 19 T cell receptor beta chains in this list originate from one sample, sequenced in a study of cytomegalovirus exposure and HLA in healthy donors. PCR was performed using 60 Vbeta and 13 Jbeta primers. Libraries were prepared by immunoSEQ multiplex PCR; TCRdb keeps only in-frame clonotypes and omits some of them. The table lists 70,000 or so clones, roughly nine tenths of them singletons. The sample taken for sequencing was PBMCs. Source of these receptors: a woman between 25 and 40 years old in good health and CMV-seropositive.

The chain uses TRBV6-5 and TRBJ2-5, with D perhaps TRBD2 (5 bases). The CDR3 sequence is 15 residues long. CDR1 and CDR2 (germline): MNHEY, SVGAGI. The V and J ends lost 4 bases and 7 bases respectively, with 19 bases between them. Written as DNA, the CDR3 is TGTGCCAGCAGTTTCTCAGCGGAACCTGGAGGGACCCAGTACTTC. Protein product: CASSFSAEPGGTQYF.

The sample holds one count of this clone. The CDR3 sequence is CASSIGTSGWNEQFF. The CDR3 region has the DNA TGCGCCAGCAGCATTGGGACTAGCGGCTGGAATGAGCAGTTCTTC. The chain uses TRBV5-1 and TRBJ2-1, with 11 nucleotides matching TRBD2. The CDR3 is 15 residues long. V was pared by 4 bases and J by 7 bases, with 7 bases of the junction left unmatched. The germline V gene encodes CDR1 SGHRS and CDR2 YFSETQ.

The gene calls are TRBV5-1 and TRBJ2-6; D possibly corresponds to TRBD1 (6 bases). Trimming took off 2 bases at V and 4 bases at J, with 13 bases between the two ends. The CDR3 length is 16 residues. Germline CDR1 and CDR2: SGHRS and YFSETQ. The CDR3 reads CASSLQGTLGANVLTF. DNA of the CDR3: TGCGCCAGCAGCTTACAGGGAACTCTGGGGGCCAACGTCCTGACTTTC.

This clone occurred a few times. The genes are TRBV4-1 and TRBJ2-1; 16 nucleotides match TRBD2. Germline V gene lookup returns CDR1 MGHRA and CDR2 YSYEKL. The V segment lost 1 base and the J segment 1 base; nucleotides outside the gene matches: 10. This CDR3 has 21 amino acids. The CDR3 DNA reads TGCGCCAGCAGCCAAGGACCGGGACTAGCGGGAGGGCCGGAATCCTACAATGAGCAGTTCTTC. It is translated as CASSQGPGLAGGPESYNEQFF.

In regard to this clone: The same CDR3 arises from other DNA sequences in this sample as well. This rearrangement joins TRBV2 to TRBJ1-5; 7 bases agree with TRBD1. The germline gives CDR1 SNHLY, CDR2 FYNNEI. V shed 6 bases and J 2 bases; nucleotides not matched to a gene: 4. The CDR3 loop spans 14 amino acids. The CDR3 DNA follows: TGTGCCAGCAGCGGTACAGGGGGCAATCAGCCCCAGCATTTT. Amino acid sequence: CASSGTGGNQPQHF.

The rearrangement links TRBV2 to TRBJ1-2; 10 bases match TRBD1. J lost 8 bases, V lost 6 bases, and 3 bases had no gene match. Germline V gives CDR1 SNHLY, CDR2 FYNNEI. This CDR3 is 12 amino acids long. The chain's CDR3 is CASRDRGEGYTF. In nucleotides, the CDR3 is TGTGCCAGCAGGGACAGGGGGGAAGGCTACACCTTC.

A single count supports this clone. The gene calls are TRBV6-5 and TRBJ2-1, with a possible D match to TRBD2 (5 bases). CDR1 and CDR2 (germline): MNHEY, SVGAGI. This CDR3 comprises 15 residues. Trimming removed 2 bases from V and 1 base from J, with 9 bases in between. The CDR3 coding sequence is TGTGCCAGCAGTTACAAGCGGAGGTCCTACAATGAGCAGTTCTTC. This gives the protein CASSYKRRSYNEQFF.

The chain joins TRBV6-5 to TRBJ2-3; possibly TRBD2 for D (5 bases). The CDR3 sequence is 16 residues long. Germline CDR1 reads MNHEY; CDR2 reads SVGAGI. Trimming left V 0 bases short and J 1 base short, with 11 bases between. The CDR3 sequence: CASSYSGPGGTDTQYF. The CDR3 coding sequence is TGTGCCAGCAGTTACTCGGGCCCCGGGGGCACAGATACGCAGTATTTT.

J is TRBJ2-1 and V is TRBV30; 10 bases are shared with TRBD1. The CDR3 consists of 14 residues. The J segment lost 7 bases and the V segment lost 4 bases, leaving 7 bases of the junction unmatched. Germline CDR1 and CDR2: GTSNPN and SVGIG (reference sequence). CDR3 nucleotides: TGTGCCTGGACGGGACAGGGGATAGGAAATGAGCAGTTCTTC. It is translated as CAWTGQGIGNEQFF.

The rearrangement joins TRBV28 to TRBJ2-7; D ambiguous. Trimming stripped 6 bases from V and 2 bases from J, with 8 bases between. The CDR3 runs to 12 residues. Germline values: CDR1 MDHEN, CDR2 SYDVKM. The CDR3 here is CASSTEPYEQYF. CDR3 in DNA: TGTGCCAGCAGCACCGAGCCCTACGAGCAGTACTTC.

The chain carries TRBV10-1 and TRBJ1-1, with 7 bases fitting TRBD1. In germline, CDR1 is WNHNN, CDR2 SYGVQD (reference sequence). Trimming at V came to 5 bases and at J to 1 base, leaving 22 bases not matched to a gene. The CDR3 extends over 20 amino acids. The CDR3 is CASSPERGRGTVRRNTEAFF. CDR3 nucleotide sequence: TGCGCCAGCAGTCCCGAAAGGGGGCGCGGTACCGTACGCCGGAACACTGAAGCTTTCTTT.

For the CDR3, the DNA is TGTGCCAGCAGCTTAGCGGGAGGGGGAAATTCACCCCTCCACTTT. This sequence encodes CASSLAGGGNSPLHF. The chain carries TRBV7-6 and TRBJ1-6; tentatively, D is TRBD1 (6 bases). The CDR3 runs 15 residues. The V end lost 0 bases, the J end lost 7 bases, and 10 bases lay between the germline ends. CDR1 and CDR2 from the germline V gene are SGHVS and FNYEAQ. Using reference TRBV7-6 and TRBJ1-6 for the parts outside the CDR3, the full variable domain is GAGVSQSPRYKVTKRGQDVALRCDPISGHVSLYWYRQALGQGPEFLTYFNYEAQQDKSGLPNDRFSAERPEGSISTLTIQRTEQRDSAMYRCASSLAGGGNSPLHFGNGTRLTVT.

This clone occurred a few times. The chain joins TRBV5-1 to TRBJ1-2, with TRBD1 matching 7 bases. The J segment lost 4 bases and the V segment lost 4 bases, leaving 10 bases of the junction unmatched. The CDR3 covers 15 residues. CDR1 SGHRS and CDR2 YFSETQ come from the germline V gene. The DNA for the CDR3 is TGCGCCAGCAGCCAGGGGGGACACAGTATCTATGGCTACACCTTC. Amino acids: CASSQGGHSIYGYTF.

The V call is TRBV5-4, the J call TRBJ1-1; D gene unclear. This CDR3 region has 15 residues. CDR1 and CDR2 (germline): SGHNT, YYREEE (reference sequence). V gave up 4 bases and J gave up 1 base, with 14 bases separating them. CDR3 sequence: CASSPPGAQNTEAFF. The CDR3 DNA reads TGTGCCAGCAGCCCTCCGGGAGCCCAGAACACTGAAGCTTTCTTT.

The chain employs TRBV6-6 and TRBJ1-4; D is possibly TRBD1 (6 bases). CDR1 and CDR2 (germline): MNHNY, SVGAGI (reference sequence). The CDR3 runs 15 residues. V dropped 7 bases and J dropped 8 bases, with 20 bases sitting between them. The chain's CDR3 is CASTRRGGSQEKLFF. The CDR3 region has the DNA TGTGCCAGCACCAGAAGGGGGGGGTCGCAAGAAAAACTGTTTTTT.

The CDR3 region has the DNA TGTGCCAGCTCACCCTTGTCAGAAGGGGAGCTGTTTTTT. It is translated as CASSPLSEGELFF. The rearrangement links TRBV18 to TRBJ2-2; the D is unclear. Trimming pared 3 bases from V and 8 bases from J, leaving 10 bases between. There are 13 residues in the CDR3. Germline CDR1 reads KGHSH; CDR2 reads LQKENI. Full variable domain (remainder filled in from reference TRBV18 and TRBJ2-2): NAGVMQNPRHLVRRRGQEARLRCSPMKGHSHVYWYRQLPEEGLKFMVYLQKENIIDESGMPKERFSAEFPKEGPSILRIQQVVRGDSAAYFCASSPLSEGELFFGEGSRLTVL.

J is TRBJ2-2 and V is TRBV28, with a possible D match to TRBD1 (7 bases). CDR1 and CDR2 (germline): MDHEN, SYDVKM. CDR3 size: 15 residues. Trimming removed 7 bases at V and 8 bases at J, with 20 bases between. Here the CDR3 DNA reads TGTGCCAGCACTCTCGATCAGGGGGGTAGTGGGGAGCTGTTTTTT. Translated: CASTLDQGGSGELFF.

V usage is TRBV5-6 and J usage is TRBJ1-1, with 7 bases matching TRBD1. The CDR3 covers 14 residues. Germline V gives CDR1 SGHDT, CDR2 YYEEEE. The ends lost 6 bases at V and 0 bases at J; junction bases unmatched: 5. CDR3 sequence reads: CASIEGGMNTEAFF. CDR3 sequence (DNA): TGTGCCAGCATCGAAGGGGGCATGAACACTGAAGCTTTCTTT.

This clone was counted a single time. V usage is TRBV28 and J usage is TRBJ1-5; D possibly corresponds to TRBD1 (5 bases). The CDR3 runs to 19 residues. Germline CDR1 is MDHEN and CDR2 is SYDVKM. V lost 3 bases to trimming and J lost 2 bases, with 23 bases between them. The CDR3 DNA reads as TGTGCCAGCAGTTTTTCTCAGGGTGGTTTTTTACCGGGCAATCAGCCCCAGCATTTT. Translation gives CASSFSQGGFLPGNQPQHF.